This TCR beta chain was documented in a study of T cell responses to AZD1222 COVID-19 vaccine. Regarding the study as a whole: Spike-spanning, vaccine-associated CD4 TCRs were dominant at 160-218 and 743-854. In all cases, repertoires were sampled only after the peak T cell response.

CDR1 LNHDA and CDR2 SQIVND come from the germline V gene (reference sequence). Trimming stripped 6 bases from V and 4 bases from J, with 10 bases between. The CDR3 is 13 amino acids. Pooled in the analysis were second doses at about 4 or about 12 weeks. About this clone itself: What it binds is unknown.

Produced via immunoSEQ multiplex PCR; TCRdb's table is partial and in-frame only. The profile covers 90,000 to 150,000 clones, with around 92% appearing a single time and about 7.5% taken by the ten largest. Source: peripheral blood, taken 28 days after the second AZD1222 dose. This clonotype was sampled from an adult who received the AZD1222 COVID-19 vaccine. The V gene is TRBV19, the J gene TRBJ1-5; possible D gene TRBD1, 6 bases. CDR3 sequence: CASRRQGNQPQHF. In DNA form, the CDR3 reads TGTGCCAGTAGACGGCAGGGGAATCAGCCCCAGCATTTT.